This T cell receptor (beta chain) was observed in a study of blood T cell repertoires in COVID-19. Study-level background: Acute and convalescent COVID-19 samples came from the United States, Italy and Spain. T cells, B-cell-depleted T cells, or PBMCs supplied cDNA or gDNA.

In the original processing: Nucleated cell counts were estimated from reference gene primer amplification. TCRdb's copy holds only in-frame clones and misses some; the assay was immunoSEQ multiplex PCR. The V and J calls and clone size were taken over from that table, and D and trimming were inferred from the DNA. The profile covers more than 300,000 clones, with 88% appearing a single time and under 2% taken by the ten largest. Trimming left V 3 bases short and J 0 bases short, with 16 bases between. This CDR3 region has 17 residues. The germline CDR1 and CDR2 sequences are SGHRS and YFSETQ. This rearrangement joins TRBV5-1 to TRBJ1-3, with no clear D. The source material was peripheral blood. The TCR was taken from a woman in her twenties or thirties with COVID-19, enrolled during active disease. CDR3 protein: CASSSVPPGASGNTIYF. In nucleotides, the CDR3 is TGCGCCAGCAGCTCAGTACCTCCGGGTGCCTCTGGAAACACCATATATTTT.